The T cell receptor beta chain described here comes from a study of blood T cells in healthy people across ages. In its sample, this clonotype was seen many times. It was with a sample-barcoded 5' primer and a J-beta primer mix that a second PCR of roughly 7 to 12 cycles was run. Carrying 12 random nucleotides, a template-switch adaptor labeled each individual cDNA molecule. TCRdb ran MiXCR on the 5' RACE reads and lists one entry per CDR3 protein. The sample has some 1.5 million distinct CDR3 sequences; roughly 27% are singletons. Each donor gave 9 to 10 milliliters of peripheral blood. Each sample yielded at least 7 million isolated PBMCs. Extractions gave at least 5 micrograms of total RNA per sample. The CDR3 has 11 residues. Germline V gives CDR1 SNHLY, CDR2 FYNNEI. V was cut by 5 bases and J by 8 bases, with 9 bases left in between.

This chain joins TRBV2 and TRBJ1-2; no definite D call. This receptor was taken from a woman aged 25 to 39 in good health. Sequencing was performed on blood. The DNA of the CDR3 is TGTGCCAGCAGTTTCAGTAGAGGCTACACCTTC. Protein product: CASSFSRGYTF.